One sample yielded the 30 T cell receptor beta chains listed below, sequenced in a study of cytomegalovirus exposure and HLA in healthy donors. PCR amplification relied on 60 Vbeta primers (plus 13 Jbeta primers). Sequenced by immunoSEQ multiplex PCR; TCRdb stores in-frame clones only, minus some. The profile shows approximately 170,000 clones, around 77% of them singletons. Material for sequencing was PBMCs. The receptors originated from a man aged 35 to 55 in good health and CMV-seronegative.

CDR3 amino acids: CAWTLRSLAGELFF. The CDR3 nucleotides are TGTGCCTGGACCTTGAGATCGCTCGCCGGGGAGCTGTTTTTT. The chain employs TRBV30 and TRBJ2-2; D is uncertain. The CDR3 consists of 14 residues. The ends were cut back, 4 bases at V and 6 bases at J, with 15 bases in the middle. From germline, CDR1 is GTSNPN and CDR2 SVGIG (reference sequence).

The chain links TRBV5-1 to TRBJ2-2; 9 positions match TRBD1. The V gene end was trimmed by 3 bases and the J gene end by 6 bases; junction bases not matched to a gene: 15. Germline values: CDR1 SGHRS, CDR2 YFSETQ. The CDR3 is made up of 18 amino acids. CDR3 sequence reads: CASSSYQLGTGIAGELFF. The CDR3 DNA reads as TGCGCCAGCAGCTCCTACCAACTCGGGACAGGGATCGCCGGGGAGCTGTTTTTT.

The V and J genes are TRBV4-1 and TRBJ1-2; D possibly corresponds to TRBD1 (5 bases). The germline CDR1 and CDR2 sequences are MGHRA and YSYEKL. The germline V and J ends were trimmed by 4 bases and 5 bases, with 14 bases remaining between them. The CDR3 has 14 amino acids. In DNA form, the CDR3 reads TGCGCCAGCAGCCCGGGAGTAGGGGTATATGGCTACACCTTC. This encodes CASSPGVGVYGYTF.

J is TRBJ1-4 and V is TRBV19; 7 nucleotides match TRBD1. Per germline, CDR1 LNHDA and CDR2 SQIVND (reference sequence). The CDR3 runs to 15 residues. The J segment lost 8 bases and the V segment lost 3 bases, leaving 9 bases of the junction unmatched. The CDR3 loop is CASSMAAGGREKLFF. The CDR3 DNA is TGTGCCAGTAGTATGGCGGCAGGGGGAAGGGAAAAACTGTTTTTT. Using reference TRBV19 and TRBJ1-4 for the parts outside the CDR3, the full variable domain is DGGITQSPKYLFRKEGQNVTLSCEQNLNHDAMYWYRQDPGQGLRLIYYSQIVNDFQKGDIAEGYSVSREKKESFPLTVTSAQKNPTAFYLCASSMAAGGREKLFFGSGTQLSVL.

CDR3 residues: CASSFRLEQYV. The CDR3 nucleotides are TGTGCCAGCAGCTTTAGACTCGAGCAGTACGTC. The chain employs TRBV5-8 and TRBJ2-7; D is ambiguous. The germline gives CDR1 SGHTS, CDR2 YDEGEE. This CDR3 comprises 11 residues. V was cut by 2 bases and J by 6 bases, with 6 bases left in between.

This clone was seen a single time. The CDR3 region is CASSGRNVRLDGGRSEAFF. The CDR3 bases are TGTGCCAGCAGTGGACGGAACGTGCGGTTAGACGGTGGTAGATCTGAAGCTTTCTTT. The chain uses TRBV6-1 and TRBJ1-1; D gene uncertain. Germline V CDR1 and CDR2: MNHNS, SASEGT. The CDR3 is 19 amino acids. V gave up 4 bases and J gave up 6 bases, with 30 bases separating them.

V usage is TRBV7-3 and J usage is TRBJ2-1, with 11 bases aligning to TRBD2. The ends lost 2 bases at V and 6 bases at J; junction bases unmatched: 15. The CDR3 sequence is 19 residues long. Germline CDR1 is SGHTA and CDR2 is FQGTGA. Written as DNA, the CDR3 is TGTGCCAGCAGCTTACGGTCTATCACTAGCGGGAGAATGGGCAATGAGCAGTTCTTC. Amino acid sequence: CASSLRSITSGRMGNEQFF. The entire variable domain, with the rest obtained from reference TRBV7-3 and TRBJ2-1, is as follows: GAGVSQTPSNKVTEKGKYVELRCDPISGHTALYWYRQSLGQGPEFLIYFQGTGAADDSGLPNDRFFAVRPEGSVSTLKIQRTERGDSAVYLCASSLRSITSGRMGNEQFFGPGTRLTVL.

The genes are TRBV4-1 and TRBJ2-1, with D maybe TRBD2 (5 bases). V was cut by 9 bases and J by 4 bases, with 10 bases left in between. The germline V gene has CDR1 MGHRA and CDR2 YSYEKL. This CDR3 comprises 12 residues. CDR3 in amino acids: CASFGGYNEQFF. In nucleotides, the CDR3 is TGCGCCAGTTTTGGCGGGTACAATGAGCAGTTCTTC.

The V gene is TRBV4-1, the J gene TRBJ2-2; D is possibly TRBD1 (6 bases). The V gene's germline CDR1 is MGHRA and CDR2 YSYEKL. The CDR3 runs to 17 residues. The germline V and J ends were trimmed by 1 base and 3 bases, with 15 bases remaining between them. The CDR3 sequence: CASSQGIGGKDTGELFF. The CDR3 nucleotides are TGCGCCAGCAGCCAAGGCATAGGGGGAAAGGACACCGGGGAGCTGTTTTTT.

The J gene is TRBJ2-7, the V gene TRBV5-8; 7 bases match TRBD1. The germline V gene encodes CDR1 SGHTS and CDR2 YDEGEE. This CDR3 has 16 amino acids. V lost 2 bases, J lost 3 bases, and 11 bases stayed unmatched. The CDR3 bases are TGTGCCAGCAGCTTCTACCCGGGACAGCGAAGCTACGAGCAGTACTTC. Amino acid sequence: CASSFYPGQRSYEQYF.

The genes are TRBV18 and TRBJ1-4; D ambiguous. The CDR3 has 14 amino acids. Germline V gene sequence: CDR1 KGHSH, CDR2 LQKENI. Trimming shortened V by 3 bases and J by 5 bases, and 10 bases separated the two germline ends. The CDR3 loop is CASSPLNLNEKLFF. In DNA, the CDR3 is TGTGCCAGCTCACCCCTTAATTTGAATGAAAAACTGTTTTTT. The full variable domain, rest sourced from reference TRBV18 and TRBJ1-4, is NAGVMQNPRHLVRRRGQEARLRCSPMKGHSHVYWYRQLPEEGLKFMVYLQKENIIDESGMPKERFSAEFPKEGPSILRIQQVVRGDSAAYFCASSPLNLNEKLFFGSGTQLSVL.

This clone occurred once. V and J are TRBV9 and TRBJ2-7; 7 bases align to TRBD2. Germline-derived CDR1 and CDR2 are SGDLS and YYNGEE. This CDR3 region has 14 residues. V gave up 1 base and J gave up 0 bases; unmatched junction bases: 1. CDR3 nucleotides: TGTGCCAGCAGCGTAAGGGACTACTCCTACGAGCAGTACTTC. This translates into CASSVRDYSYEQYF.

This chain connects TRBV10-3 to TRBJ2-1; TRBD2 agrees at 9 bases. There are 14 residues in the CDR3. V was pared by 7 bases and J by 9 bases, with 10 bases of the junction left unmatched. The germline V gene has CDR1 ENHRY and CDR2 SYGVKD. CDR3 in amino acids: CAIKSSGIRSEQFF. The CDR3 DNA sequence: TGTGCCATCAAATCTAGCGGGATAAGGAGTGAGCAGTTCTTC.

In DNA, the CDR3 is TGTGCCAGTAGCATCACCGGGAAAAATCAGCCCCAGCATTTT. Translated: CASSITGKNQPQHF. The chain joins TRBV19 to TRBJ1-5; D is unresolved. V lost 6 bases and J lost 4, with 13 bases in between. This CDR3 comprises 14 residues. Per germline, CDR1 LNHDA and CDR2 SQIVND (reference sequence).

This clone was detected a few times. The genes are TRBV29-1 and TRBJ2-1; 12 bases align to TRBD1. With 7 bases clipped from V and 5 bases from J, the junction kept 9 bases outside the gene matches. The CDR3 is 15 residues long. The germline V gene encodes CDR1 SQVTM and CDR2 ANQGSEA. The CDR3 loop reads CSATGTGGADNEQFF. CDR3 sequence (DNA): TGCAGCGCTACCGGGACAGGGGGCGCGGACAATGAGCAGTTCTTC.

The chain combines TRBV7-3 with TRBJ1-1; TRBD1 aligns across 9 bases. Germline V CDR1 and CDR2: SGHTA, FQGTGA. V dropped 4 bases and J dropped 4; count of bases not matched to a gene: 1. This CDR3 region has 13 residues. In nucleotides, the CDR3 is TGTGCCAGCAGCTCGGGACAGGGCACTGAAGCTTTCTTT. Translated, it gives CASSSGQGTEAFF.

The V and J genes are TRBV2 and TRBJ2-3; possible D gene TRBD2, 6 bases. The CDR3 sequence is 13 residues long. V was trimmed by 10 bases and J by 2 bases, leaving 13 bases between them. The germline V gene has CDR1 SNHLY and CDR2 FYNNEI. CDR3 residues: CATGRDFTDTQYF. The CDR3 DNA reads as TGTGCCACTGGCCGGGACTTCACAGATACGCAGTATTTT.

This rearrangement joins TRBV5-1 to TRBJ1-3; weak D call: TRBD1 (6 bases). Germline V lookup: CDR1 SGHRS, CDR2 YFSETQ. The V and J ends lost 4 bases and 2 bases respectively, with 13 bases between them. CDR3 length equals 15 residues. The CDR3, as DNA: TGCGCCAGCAGCGCCGGGCAGGGGCCTGGAAACACCATATATTTT. This gives the protein CASSAGQGPGNTIYF. The complete variable domain, with remaining parts taken from reference TRBV5-1 and TRBJ1-3, reads KAGVTQTPRYLIKTRGQQVTLSCSPISGHRSVSWYQQTPGQGLQFLFEYFSETQRNKGNFPGRFSGRQFSNSRSEMNVSTLELGDSALYLCASSAGQGPGNTIYFGEGSWLTVV.

This clone came up a few times. The genes are TRBV19 and TRBJ1-3, with unresolved D. V was shortened by 1 base and J by 2 bases, with 6 bases between the two germline ends. The CDR3 extends over 14 amino acids. The germline V gene has CDR1 LNHDA and CDR2 SQIVND (reference sequence). This chain's CDR3 is CASSIAGTGNTIYF. The CDR3 DNA follows: TGTGCCAGTAGTATAGCGGGGACTGGAAACACCATATATTTT.

The gene calls are TRBV2 and TRBJ2-1; 10 bases fit TRBD2. V was pared by 6 bases and J by 7 bases, with 9 bases of the junction left unmatched. Germline V gene sequence: CDR1 SNHLY, CDR2 FYNNEI. This CDR3 has 15 residues. CDR3: CASRGLAGDWNEQFF. CDR3 sequence (DNA): TGTGCCAGCAGAGGGCTAGCGGGAGATTGGAATGAGCAGTTCTTC.

The J gene is TRBJ1-1, the V gene TRBV30; D call uncertain. The ends were cut back, 4 bases at V and 4 bases at J, with 16 bases in the middle. Per germline, CDR1 GTSNPN and CDR2 SVGIG (reference sequence). The CDR3 consists of 14 residues. In DNA, the CDR3 is TGTGCCTGGACCCTCTCTCCTAACCCCACTGAAGCTTTCTTT. Encoded protein: CAWTLSPNPTEAFF.

The chain combines TRBV5-1 with TRBJ1-5; D possibly corresponds to TRBD1 (5 bases). Germline V CDR1 and CDR2: SGHRS, YFSETQ. This CDR3 region has 15 residues. The ends were cut back, 4 bases at V and 0 bases at J, with 11 bases in the middle. CDR3 nucleotides: TGCGCCAGCAGCGCGGTGGGGGGTAGCAATCAGCCCCAGCATTTT. It yields the protein CASSAVGGSNQPQHF.

The chain couples TRBV7-9 to TRBJ1-3; D is undetermined. There are 16 residues in the CDR3. V dropped 5 bases and J dropped 0 bases, with 14 bases sitting between them. Germline CDR1 and CDR2: SEHNR and FQNEAQ (reference sequence). The CDR3 DNA follows: TGTGCCAGCAGCCCAAATGGGCCGCTCTCTGGAAACACCATATATTTT. Translating it yields CASSPNGPLSGNTIYF.

V usage is TRBV25-1 and J usage is TRBJ2-1, with 9 bases matching TRBD1. Per germline, CDR1 MGHDK and CDR2 SYGVNS. CDR3 length equals 15 residues. V lost 4 bases and J lost 4; bases outside the gene matches: 5. CDR3 in DNA: TGTGCCAGCAGTGGGACAGGACAGGGGTACAATGAGCAGTTCTTC. It translates to CASSGTGQGYNEQFF.

CDR3: CASSPGIASNQPQHF. CDR3 nucleotides: TGTGCCAGCAGTCCTGGGATAGCGAGCAATCAGCCCCAGCATTTT. The rearrangement uses TRBV28 and TRBJ1-5; D call uncertain. The CDR3 covers 15 residues. V lost 5 bases, J lost 1 base, and 12 bases lay in between. CDR1 and CDR2 (germline): MDHEN, SYDVKM.

This clone was seen a few times. The rearrangement links TRBV29-1 to TRBJ2-7, with 9 bases aligning to TRBD1. Unmatched junction bases numbered 6, after V lost 6 bases and J lost 3 bases. Per germline, CDR1 SQVTM and CDR2 ANQGSEA. This CDR3 has 13 residues. CDR3: CSVGQGEGYEQYV. DNA for the CDR3: TGCAGCGTGGGACAGGGCGAGGGCTACGAGCAGTACGTC.

The chain recombines TRBV5-4 with TRBJ1-5; D might be TRBD1 (5 bases). Trimming removed 2 bases at V and 0 bases at J, with 9 bases between. This CDR3 is built from 15 residues. CDR1 is SGHNT, CDR2 YYREEE, per germline (reference sequence). The CDR3 region is CASSFGGDSNQPQHF. CDR3 DNA sequence: TGTGCCAGCAGCTTCGGGGGGGATAGCAATCAGCCCCAGCATTTT.

The chain recombines TRBV12-5 with TRBJ2-2; 12 nucleotides match TRBD2. V was pared by 6 bases and J by 4 bases, with 6 bases of the junction left unmatched. Germline V gene lookup returns CDR1 LGHNT and CDR2 FRNRAP. This CDR3 contains 16 residues. The CDR3 here is CASGRGTSGFTGELFF. The CDR3 DNA reads TGTGCTAGTGGACGCGGGACTAGCGGGTTCACCGGGGAGCTGTTTTTT.

V usage is TRBV6-1 and J usage is TRBJ2-7; 9 bases map to TRBD1. The germline V gene encodes CDR1 MNHNS and CDR2 SASEGT. V was pared by 6 bases and J by 2 bases, with 2 bases of the junction left unmatched. The CDR3 sequence is 13 residues long. The CDR3 loop is CASRRTGAYEQYF. The CDR3 region has the DNA TGTGCCAGCAGGCGGACAGGGGCCTACGAGCAGTACTTC.

The CDR3 sequence: CASSPGDRRGTTTYEQYF. CDR3 DNA: TGCGCCAGCAGCCCGGGGGACAGGCGGGGGACTACTACCTACGAGCAGTACTTC. The chain carries TRBV5-1 and TRBJ2-7; perhaps TRBD1 as D (8 bases). V was trimmed by 4 bases and J by 2 bases, leaving 25 bases between them. Germline CDR1 SGHRS, CDR2 YFSETQ. The CDR3 has 18 residues.